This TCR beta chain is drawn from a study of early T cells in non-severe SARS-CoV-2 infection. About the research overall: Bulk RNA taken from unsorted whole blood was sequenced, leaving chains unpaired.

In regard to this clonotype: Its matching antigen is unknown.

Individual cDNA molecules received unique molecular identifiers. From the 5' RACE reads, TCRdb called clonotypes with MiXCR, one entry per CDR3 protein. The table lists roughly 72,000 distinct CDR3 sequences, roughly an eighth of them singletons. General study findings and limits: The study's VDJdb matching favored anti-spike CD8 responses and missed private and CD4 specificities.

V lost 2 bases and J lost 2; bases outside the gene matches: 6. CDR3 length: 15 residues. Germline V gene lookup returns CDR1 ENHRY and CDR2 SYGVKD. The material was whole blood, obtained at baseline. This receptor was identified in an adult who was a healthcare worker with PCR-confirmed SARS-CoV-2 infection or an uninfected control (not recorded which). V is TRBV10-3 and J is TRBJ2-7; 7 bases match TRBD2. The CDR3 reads CAISETPAGTYEQYF. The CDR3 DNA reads TGTGCCATCAGTGAGACCCCAGCGGGGACCTACGAGCAGTACTTC.